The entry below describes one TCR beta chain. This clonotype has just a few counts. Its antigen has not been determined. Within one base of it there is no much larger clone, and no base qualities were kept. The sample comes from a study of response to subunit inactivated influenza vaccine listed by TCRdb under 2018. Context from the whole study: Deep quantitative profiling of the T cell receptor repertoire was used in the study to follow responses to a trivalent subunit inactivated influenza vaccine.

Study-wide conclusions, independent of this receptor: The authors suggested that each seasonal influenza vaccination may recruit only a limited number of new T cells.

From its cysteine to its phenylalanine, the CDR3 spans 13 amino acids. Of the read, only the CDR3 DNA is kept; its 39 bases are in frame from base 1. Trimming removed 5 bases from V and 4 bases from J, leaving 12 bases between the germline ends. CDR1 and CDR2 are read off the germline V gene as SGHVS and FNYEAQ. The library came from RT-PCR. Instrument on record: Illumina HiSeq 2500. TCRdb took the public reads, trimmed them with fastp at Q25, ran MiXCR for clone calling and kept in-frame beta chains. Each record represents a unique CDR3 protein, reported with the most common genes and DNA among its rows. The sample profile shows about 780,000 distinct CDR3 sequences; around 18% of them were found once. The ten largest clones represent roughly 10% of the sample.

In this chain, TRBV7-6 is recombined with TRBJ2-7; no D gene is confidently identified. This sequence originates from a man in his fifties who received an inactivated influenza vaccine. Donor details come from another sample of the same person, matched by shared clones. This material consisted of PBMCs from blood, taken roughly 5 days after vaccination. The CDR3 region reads CASSPLLAYEQYF. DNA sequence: TGTGCCAGCAGCCCTCTCCTGGCTTACGAGCAGTACTTC.